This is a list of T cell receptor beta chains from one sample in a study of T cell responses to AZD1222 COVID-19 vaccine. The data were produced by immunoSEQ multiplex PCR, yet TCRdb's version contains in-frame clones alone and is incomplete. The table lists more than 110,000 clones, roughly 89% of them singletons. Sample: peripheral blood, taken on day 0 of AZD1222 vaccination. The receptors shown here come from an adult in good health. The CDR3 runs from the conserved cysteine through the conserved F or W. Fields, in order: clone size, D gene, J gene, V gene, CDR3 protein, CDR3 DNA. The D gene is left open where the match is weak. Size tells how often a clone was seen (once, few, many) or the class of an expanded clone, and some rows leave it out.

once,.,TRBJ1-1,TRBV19,CASSIALGRGSAEAFF,TGTGCCAGTAGTATTGCACTGGGCAGGGGAAGCGCTGAAGCTTTCTTT
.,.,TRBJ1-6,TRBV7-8,CASSTQVYNSPLHF,TGTGCCAGCAGTACGCAGGTGTATAATTCACCCCTCCACTTT
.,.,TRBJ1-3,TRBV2,CASIGGVSGNTIYF,TGTGCCAGCATAGGAGGGGTTTCTGGAAACACCATATATTTT
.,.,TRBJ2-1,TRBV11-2,CASSLFGNEQFF,TGTGCCAGCAGCTTATTCGGGAATGAGCAGTTCTTC
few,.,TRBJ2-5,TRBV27,CASRRWAYTSPPQETQYF,TGTGCCAGCCGACGGTGGGCCTACACCAGTCCCCCACAAGAGACCCAGTACTTC
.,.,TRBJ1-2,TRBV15,CATSSDSASNYGYTF,TGTGCCACCAGCAGTGATTCGGCATCGAACTATGGCTACACCTTC
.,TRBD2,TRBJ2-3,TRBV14,CASSQVASGFTDTQYF,TGTGCCAGCAGCCAAGTCGCTAGCGGATTCACAGATACGCAGTATTTT
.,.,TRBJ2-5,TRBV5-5,CASSLSTEGRARETQYF,TGTGCCAGCAGCTTGTCGACGGAAGGCCGTGCAAGAGAGACCCAGTACTTC
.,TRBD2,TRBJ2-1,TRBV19,CASRHKGLAGLNEQFF,TGTGCCAGTAGACACAAGGGACTAGCGGGACTCAATGAGCAGTTCTTC
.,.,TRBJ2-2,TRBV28,CASRYQGNTGELFF,TGTGCCAGCAGATATCAGGGGAACACCGGGGAGCTGTTTTTT
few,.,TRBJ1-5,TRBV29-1,CSVETGFNQPQHF,TGCAGCGTTGAAACAGGATTCAATCAGCCCCAGCATTTT
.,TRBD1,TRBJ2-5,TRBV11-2,CASSLDREGTGDETQYF,TGTGCCAGCAGCTTAGATAGAGAAGGGACAGGGGACGAGACCCAGTACTTC
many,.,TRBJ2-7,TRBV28,CASQLPGSSYEQYF,TGTGCCAGCCAGTTGCCCGGGAGCTCCTACGAGCAGTACTTC
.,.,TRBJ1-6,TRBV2,CASRSSYNSPLHF,TGTGCCAGCAGGAGCTCCTATAATTCACCCCTCCACTTT
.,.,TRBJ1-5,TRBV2,CASSEGAGTNNQPQHF,TGTGCCAGCAGTGAAGGGGCGGGGACAAACAATCAGCCCCAGCATTTT
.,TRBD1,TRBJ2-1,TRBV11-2,CASSLVGTAYNEQFF,TGTGCCAGCAGCTTAGTGGGGACAGCATACAATGAGCAGTTCTTC
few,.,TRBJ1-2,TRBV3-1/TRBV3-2,CASSPRNYGYTF,TGTGCCAGCAGCCCTCGAAACTATGGCTACACCTTC
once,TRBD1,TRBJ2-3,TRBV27,CASSMGQATTDTQYF,TGTGCCAGCAGTATGGGACAGGCTACCACAGATACGCAGTATTTT
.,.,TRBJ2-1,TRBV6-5,CAGSAGALPYNEQFF,TGTGCAGGGAGTGCAGGGGCCCTACCCTACAATGAGCAGTTCTTC
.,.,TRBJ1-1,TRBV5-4,CASSLWGGTEAFF,TGTGCCAGCAGCCTCTGGGGAGGAACTGAAGCTTTCTTT
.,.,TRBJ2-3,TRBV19,CASSIQEDTQYF,TGTGCCAGTAGTATTCAGGAGGATACGCAGTATTTT
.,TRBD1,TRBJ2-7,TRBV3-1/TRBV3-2,CASSQGQGANPISYEQYF,TGTGCCAGCAGCCAAGGACAGGGGGCTAATCCAATCTCCTACGAGCAGTACTTC
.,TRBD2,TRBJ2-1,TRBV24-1,CATSDSSGRQNEQFF,TGTGCCACCAGTGATAGTAGCGGGAGACAGAATGAGCAGTTCTTC
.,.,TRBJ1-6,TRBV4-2,CASSPGFGEANSPLHF,TGTGCCAGCAGCCCAGGGTTTGGGGAAGCTAATTCACCCCTCCACTTT
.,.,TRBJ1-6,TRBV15,CATSREGTGNSPLHF,TGTGCCACCAGCAGAGAAGGTACAGGGAATTCACCCCTCCACTTT
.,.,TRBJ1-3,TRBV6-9,CASSLNTIYF,TGTGCCAGCAGTTTAAACACCATATATTTT
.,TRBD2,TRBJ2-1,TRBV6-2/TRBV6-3,CASSYETGTSGSYEQFF,TGTGCCAGCAGTTACGAGACCGGGACTAGCGGGTCTTATGAGCAGTTCTTC
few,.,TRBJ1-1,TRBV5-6,CASSLAGQVLTEAFF,TGTGCCAGCAGCTTGGCTGGGCAGGTTCTTACTGAAGCTTTCTTT
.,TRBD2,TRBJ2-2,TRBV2,CASRGLAGGTGELFF,TGTGCCAGCAGGGGACTAGCGGGAGGTACCGGGGAGCTGTTTTTT